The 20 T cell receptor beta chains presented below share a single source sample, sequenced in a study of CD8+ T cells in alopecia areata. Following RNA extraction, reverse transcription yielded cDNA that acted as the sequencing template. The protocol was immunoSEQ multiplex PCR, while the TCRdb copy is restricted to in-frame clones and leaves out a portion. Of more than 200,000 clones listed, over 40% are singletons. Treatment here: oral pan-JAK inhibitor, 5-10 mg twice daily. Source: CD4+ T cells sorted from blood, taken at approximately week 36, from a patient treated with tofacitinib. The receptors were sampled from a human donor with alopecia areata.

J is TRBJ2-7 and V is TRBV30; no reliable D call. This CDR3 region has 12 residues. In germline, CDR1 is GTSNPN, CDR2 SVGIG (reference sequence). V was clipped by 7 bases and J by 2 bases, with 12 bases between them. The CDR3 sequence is CASRPKAYEQYF. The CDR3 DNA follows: TGTGCCTCGCGCCCGAAGGCCTACGAGCAGTACTTC.

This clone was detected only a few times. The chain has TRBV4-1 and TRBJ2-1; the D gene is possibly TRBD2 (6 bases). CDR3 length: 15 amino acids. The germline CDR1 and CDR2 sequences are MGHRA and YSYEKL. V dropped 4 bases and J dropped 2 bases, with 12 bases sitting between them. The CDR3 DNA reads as TGCGCCAGCAGCCTGGAGGGAGTCACCTACAATGAGCAGTTCTTC. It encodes CASSLEGVTYNEQFF.

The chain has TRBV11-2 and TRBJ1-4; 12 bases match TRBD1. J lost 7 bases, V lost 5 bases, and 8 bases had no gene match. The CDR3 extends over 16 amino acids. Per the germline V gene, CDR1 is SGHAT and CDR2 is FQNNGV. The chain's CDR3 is CASSPPGQGAGEKLFF. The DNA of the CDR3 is TGTGCCAGCAGCCCGCCGGGACAGGGGGCAGGTGAAAAACTGTTTTTT.

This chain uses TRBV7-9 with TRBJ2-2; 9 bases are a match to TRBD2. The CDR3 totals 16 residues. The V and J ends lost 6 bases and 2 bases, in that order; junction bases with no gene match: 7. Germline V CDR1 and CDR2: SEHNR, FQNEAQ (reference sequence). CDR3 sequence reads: CASRPFSGSNTGELFF. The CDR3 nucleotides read TGTGCCAGCAGACCCTTTAGCGGGAGTAACACCGGGGAGCTGTTTTTT.

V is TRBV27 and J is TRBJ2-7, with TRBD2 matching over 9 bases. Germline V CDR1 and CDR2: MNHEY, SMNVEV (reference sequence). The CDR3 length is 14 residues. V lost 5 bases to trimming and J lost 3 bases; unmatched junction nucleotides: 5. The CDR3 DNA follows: TGTGCCAGCAGTAGGACTAGCGTCAACTACGAGCAGTACTTC. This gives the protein CASSRTSVNYEQYF.

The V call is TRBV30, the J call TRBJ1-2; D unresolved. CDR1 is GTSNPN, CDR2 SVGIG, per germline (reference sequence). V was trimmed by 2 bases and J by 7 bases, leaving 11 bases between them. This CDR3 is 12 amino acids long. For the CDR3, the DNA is TGTGCCTGGAGTCCCGAGGCGTTTGGCTACACCTTC. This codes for CAWSPEAFGYTF.

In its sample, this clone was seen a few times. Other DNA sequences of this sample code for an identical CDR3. This chain's CDR3 is CASSLGRQGASNQPQHF. CDR3 bases: TGTGCCAGCAGCTTAGGGAGACAGGGGGCGAGCAATCAGCCCCAGCATTTT. The V and J genes are TRBV7-8 and TRBJ1-5; 10 bases match TRBD1. With V trimmed by 1 base and J by 1 base, 4 bases remained unmatched. The CDR3 consists of 17 residues. Germline V lookup: CDR1 SGHVS, CDR2 FQNEAQ.

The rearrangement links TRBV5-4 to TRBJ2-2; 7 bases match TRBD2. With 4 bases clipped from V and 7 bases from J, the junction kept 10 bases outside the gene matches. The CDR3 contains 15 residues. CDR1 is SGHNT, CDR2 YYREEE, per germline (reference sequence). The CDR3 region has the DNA TGTGCCAGCAGCCGAACGACTAGCTCCGGCGGGGAGCTGTTTTTT. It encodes CASSRTTSSGGELFF.

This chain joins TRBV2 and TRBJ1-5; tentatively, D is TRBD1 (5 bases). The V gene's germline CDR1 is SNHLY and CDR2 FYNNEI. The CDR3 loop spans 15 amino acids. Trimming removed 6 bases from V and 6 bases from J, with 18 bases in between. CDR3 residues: CASSTSLGGSQPQHF. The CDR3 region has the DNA TGTGCCAGCAGCACTAGCTTGGGGGGGAGTCAGCCCCAGCATTTT.

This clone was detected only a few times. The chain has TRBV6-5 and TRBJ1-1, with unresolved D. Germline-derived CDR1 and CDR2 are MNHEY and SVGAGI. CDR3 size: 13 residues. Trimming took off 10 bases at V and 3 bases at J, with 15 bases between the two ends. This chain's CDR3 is CATYPRPDTEAFF. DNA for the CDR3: TGTGCCACCTACCCAAGGCCCGACACTGAAGCTTTCTTT.

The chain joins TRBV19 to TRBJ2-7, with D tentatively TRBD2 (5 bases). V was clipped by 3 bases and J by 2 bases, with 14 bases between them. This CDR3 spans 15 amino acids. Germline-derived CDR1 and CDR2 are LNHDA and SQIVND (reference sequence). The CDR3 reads CASSIGWEPTYEQYF. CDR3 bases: TGTGCCAGTAGTATCGGGTGGGAGCCAACCTACGAGCAGTACTTC.

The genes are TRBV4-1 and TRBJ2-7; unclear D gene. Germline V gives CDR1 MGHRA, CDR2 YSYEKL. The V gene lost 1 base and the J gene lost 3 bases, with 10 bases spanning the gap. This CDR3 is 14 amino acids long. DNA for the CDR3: TGCGCCAGCAGCCAAGTGGCTCAAGACTACGAGCAGTACTTC. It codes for CASSQVAQDYEQYF.

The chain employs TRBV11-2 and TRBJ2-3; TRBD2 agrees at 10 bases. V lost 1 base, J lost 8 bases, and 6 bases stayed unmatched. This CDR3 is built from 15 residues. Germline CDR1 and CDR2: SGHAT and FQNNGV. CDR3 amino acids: CASSLGRRTSGTQYF. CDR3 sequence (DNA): TGTGCCAGCAGCTTAGGCCGCCGGACTAGCGGTACGCAGTATTTT.

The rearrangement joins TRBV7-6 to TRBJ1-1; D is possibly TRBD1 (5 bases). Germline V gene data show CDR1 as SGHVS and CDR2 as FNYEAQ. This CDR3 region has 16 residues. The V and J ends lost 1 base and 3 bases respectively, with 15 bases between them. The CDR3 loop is CASSLGLGGWDTEAFF. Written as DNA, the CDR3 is TGTGCCAGCAGCTTAGGGCTCGGGGGATGGGACACTGAAGCTTTCTTT.

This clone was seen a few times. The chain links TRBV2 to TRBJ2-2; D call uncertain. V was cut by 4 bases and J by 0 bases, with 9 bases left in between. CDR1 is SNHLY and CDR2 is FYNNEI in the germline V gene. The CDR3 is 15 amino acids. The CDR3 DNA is TGTGCCAGCAGTGCAGAGTGGTCGAACACCGGGGAGCTGTTTTTT. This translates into CASSAEWSNTGELFF.

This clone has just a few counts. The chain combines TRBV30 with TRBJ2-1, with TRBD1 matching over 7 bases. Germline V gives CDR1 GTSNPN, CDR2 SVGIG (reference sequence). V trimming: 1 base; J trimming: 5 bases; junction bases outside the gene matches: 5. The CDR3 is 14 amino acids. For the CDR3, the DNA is TGTGCCTGGAGTGGGGGACAGACCAACAATGAGCAGTTCTTC. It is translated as CAWSGGQTNNEQFF.

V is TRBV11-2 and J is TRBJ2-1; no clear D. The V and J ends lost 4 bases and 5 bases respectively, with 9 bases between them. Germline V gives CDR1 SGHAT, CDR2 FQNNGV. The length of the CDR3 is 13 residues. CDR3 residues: CASSSRWNNEQFF. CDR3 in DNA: TGTGCCAGCAGCTCCCGATGGAACAATGAGCAGTTCTTC.

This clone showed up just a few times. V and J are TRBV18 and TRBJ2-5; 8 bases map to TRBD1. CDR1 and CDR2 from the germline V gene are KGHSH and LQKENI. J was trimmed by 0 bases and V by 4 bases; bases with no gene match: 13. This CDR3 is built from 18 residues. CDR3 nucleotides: TGTGCCAGCTCACGACCCGACAGGGGCGCAGCCAACCAAGAGACCCAGTACTTC. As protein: CASSRPDRGAANQETQYF.

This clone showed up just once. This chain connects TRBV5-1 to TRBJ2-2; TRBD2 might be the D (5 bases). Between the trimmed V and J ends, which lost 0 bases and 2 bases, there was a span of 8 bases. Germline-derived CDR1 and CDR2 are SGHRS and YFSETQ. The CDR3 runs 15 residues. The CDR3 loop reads CASSLAGLNTGELFF. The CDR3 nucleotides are TGCGCCAGCAGCTTGGCAGGACTCAACACCGGGGAGCTGTTTTTT.

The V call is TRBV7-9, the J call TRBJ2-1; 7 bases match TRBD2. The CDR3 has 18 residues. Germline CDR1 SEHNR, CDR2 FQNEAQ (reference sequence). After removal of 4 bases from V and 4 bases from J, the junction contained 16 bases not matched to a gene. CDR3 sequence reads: CASSSELTGRGLYNEQFF. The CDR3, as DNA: TGTGCCAGCAGCTCCGAATTAACGGGGAGGGGACTATACAATGAGCAGTTCTTC.